These 28 T cell receptor beta chains came from one sample sequenced in a study of cytomegalovirus exposure and HLA in healthy donors. Vbeta (60) and Jbeta (13) primers were used in the PCR. TCRdb's table, derived via immunoSEQ multiplex PCR, lists solely in-frame clones and lacks some. The sample contains 100,000 or so clones, roughly 83% of which appear only once. The sequencing sample was made of PBMCs. Receptors originate from a man younger than 30 in good health and CMV-seronegative.

This clone occurred once. The chain combines TRBV7-8 with TRBJ2-7; weak D call: TRBD2 (6 bases). Trimming stripped 0 bases from V and 0 bases from J, with 9 bases between. The CDR3 contains 15 residues. The germline gives CDR1 SGHVS, CDR2 FQNEAQ. As DNA, the CDR3 is TGTGCCAGCAGCTTAGCGGTGACTAGCTCCTACGAGCAGTACTTC. Its protein product is CASSLAVTSSYEQYF.

The V call is TRBV7-2, the J call TRBJ1-1, with 7 nucleotides matching TRBD1. The germline V gene has CDR1 SGHTA and CDR2 FQGNSA. This CDR3 is 14 amino acids long. V lost 1 base and J lost 4; bases outside the gene matches: 3. CDR3 sequence: CASSLEGAGTEAFF. For the CDR3, the DNA is TGTGCCAGCAGCTTAGAGGGGGCTGGCACTGAAGCTTTCTTT.

Concerning this clone itself: Sequence at one end of the junction differs from germline and may be a read error. The chain has TRBV4-1 and TRBJ2-5; 13 nucleotides match TRBD2. CDR3 length: 18 amino acids. Germline V gives CDR1 MGHRA, CDR2 YSYEKL. The CDR3: CASSQEEGRLAGGETQYF. As DNA, the CDR3 is TGCGCCAGCAGTCAAGAGGAGGGTAGACTAGCGGGAGGCGAGACCCAGTACTTC.

The chain carries TRBV5-1 and TRBJ2-7, with 11 positions matching TRBD1. V shed 0 bases, J shed 6 bases, and the junction held 5 bases outside the gene matches. Germline lookup yields CDR1 SGHRS and CDR2 YFSETQ. The CDR3 consists of 15 residues. The CDR3 sequence: CASSLAEGQGGEQYF. The CDR3 coding sequence is TGCGCCAGCAGCTTGGCCGAGGGACAGGGGGGCGAGCAGTACTTC.

The chain employs TRBV7-9 and TRBJ1-1; D not certain. Trimming removed 4 bases from V and 13 bases from J, with 7 bases in between. The V gene's germline CDR1 is SEHNR and CDR2 FQNEAQ (reference sequence). The CDR3 spans 9 residues. The CDR3, as DNA: TGTGCCAGCAGCTCGTTCGGTTTCTTT. Residues: CASSSFGFF.

For this clone: Germline and junction disagree at one end, which may indicate a read error. The rearrangement joins TRBV4-1 to TRBJ1-1; D is uncertain. CDR1 and CDR2 (germline): MGHRA, YSYEKL. The CDR3 sequence is 13 residues long. CDR3 protein: CASSQDVPPRSSF. The CDR3 DNA follows: TGCGCCAGCAGCCAAGATGTCCCCCCCCGGTCGAGCTTT.

The chain has TRBV15 and TRBJ2-7; TRBD2 agrees at 9 bases. The CDR3 has 14 amino acids. CDR1 LNHNV and CDR2 YYDKDF come from the germline V gene (reference sequence). Trimming at V came to 1 base and at J to 3 bases, leaving 1 base not matched to a gene. For the CDR3, the DNA is TGTGCCACCAGCAGAGGTAGCGGGAGCTACGAGCAGTACTTC. Residues: CATSRGSGSYEQYF.

For the CDR3, the DNA is TGTGCCAGCAGCGCGACAGGGGCGGGCACCGGGGAGCTGTTTTTT. This sequence encodes CASSATGAGTGELFF. This chain links TRBV9 with TRBJ2-2, with 8 bases matching TRBD1. The trim removed 3 bases at V and 4 bases at J, leaving 5 bases unmatched. The CDR3 has 15 amino acids. Germline assignment: CDR1 SGDLS and CDR2 YYNGEE.

V is TRBV6-5 and J is TRBJ1-6; 9 nucleotides match TRBD1. There are 15 residues in the CDR3. Germline CDR1 is MNHEY and CDR2 is SVGAGI. V was clipped by 2 bases and J by 10 bases; unmatched bases: 6. In nucleotides, the CDR3 is TGTGCCAGCAGTTACGGGGGACAGGGAGCCTCACCCCTCCACTTT. This gives the protein CASSYGGQGASPLHF.

This chain links TRBV30 with TRBJ1-2; D is uncertain. V lost 0 bases and J 4 bases, leaving 12 bases between the germline ends. Germline lookup yields CDR1 GTSNPN and CDR2 SVGIG (reference sequence). This CDR3 has 14 residues. In nucleotides, the CDR3 is TGTGCCTGGAGTGTACTTGACTCGGGCTATGGCTACACCTTC. It codes for CAWSVLDSGYGYTF. Full variable domain (rest looked up from reference TRBV30 and TRBJ1-2): SQTIHQWPATLVQPVGSPLSLECTVEGTSNPNLYWYRQAAGRGLQLLFYSVGIGQISSEVPQNLSASRPQDRQFILSSKKLLLSDSGFYLCAWSVLDSGYGYTFGSGTRLTVV.

The CDR3: CASSLGPTGETNYGYTF. The CDR3 DNA reads TGTGCCAGCAGCTTAGGCCCTACAGGGGAGACCAACTATGGCTACACCTTC. The chain is built from TRBV7-9 and TRBJ1-2; TRBD1 matches 7 bases. With V trimmed by 1 base and J by 2 bases, 10 bases remained unmatched. The CDR3 has 17 amino acids. CDR1 and CDR2 (germline): SEHNR, FQNEAQ (reference sequence).

V usage is TRBV11-2 and J usage is TRBJ1-1; D is possibly TRBD1 (5 bases). CDR1 is SGHAT and CDR2 is FQNNGV in the germline V gene. There are 15 residues in the CDR3. V shed 5 bases and J shed 0 bases, with 13 bases lying between them. CDR3: CASSLYGAMNTEAFF. The CDR3 DNA follows: TGTGCCAGCAGCCTCTATGGGGCGATGAACACTGAAGCTTTCTTT.

V usage is TRBV28 and J usage is TRBJ1-1, with 9 bases identical to TRBD1. This CDR3 has 15 residues. Germline V gives CDR1 MDHEN, CDR2 SYDVKM. With 8 bases clipped from V and 4 bases from J, the junction kept 11 bases outside the gene matches. This CDR3 is CASEGTGFLSTEAFF. CDR3 coding DNA: TGTGCCAGCGAGGGGACAGGGTTTTTAAGCACTGAAGCTTTCTTT.

Only one count was recorded for this clone. This chain links TRBV5-4 with TRBJ1-1; D is unresolved. CDR3 length: 11 amino acids. Trimming took 3 bases from V and 2 from J, leaving 2 bases between them. Germline V gene lookup returns CDR1 SGHNT and CDR2 YYREEE (reference sequence). CDR3 in DNA: TGTGCCAGCAGCTCTAACACTGAAGCTTTCTTT. As protein: CASSSNTEAFF.

The gene calls are TRBV14 and TRBJ1-5; D ambiguous. The germline V gene encodes CDR1 SGHDN and CDR2 FVKESK. The CDR3 totals 12 residues. V was clipped by 1 base and J by 7 bases, with 5 bases between them. The CDR3 DNA reads as TGTGCCAGCAGCCAAGGTCCACAGCCCCAGCATTTT. It specifies CASSQGPQPQHF.

This clone was seen only once. The rearrangement uses TRBV11-2 and TRBJ1-2; 9 bases fit TRBD1. The CDR3 sequence is 15 residues long. Trimming cost V 3 bases and J 2 bases; bases outside gene matches: 4. Germline lookup yields CDR1 SGHAT and CDR2 FQNNGV. The CDR3 DNA reads TGTGCCAGCAGCTTCCCTGACAGGGGGAACTATGGCTACACCTTC. Amino acid sequence: CASSFPDRGNYGYTF.

In this sample, this clone turned up once. The CDR3 DNA follows: TGTGCCAGCACCCCCGACAGGGTTGGCTATGGCTACACCTTC. This sequence encodes CASTPDRVGYGYTF. The V gene is TRBV7-9, the J gene TRBJ1-2; 7 bases are a match to TRBD1. The CDR3 totals 14 residues. With 7 bases clipped from V and 4 bases from J, the junction kept 9 bases outside the gene matches. Germline V lookup: CDR1 SEHNR, CDR2 FQNEAQ (reference sequence).

The chain has TRBV2 and TRBJ2-3, with 14 nucleotides matching TRBD2. CDR1 is SNHLY and CDR2 is FYNNEI in the germline V gene. The CDR3 has 17 amino acids. With 9 bases clipped from V and 4 bases from J, the junction kept 12 bases outside the gene matches. The CDR3 DNA follows: TGTGCCAGAAGAGGGACTAGCGGGAGTGGTGGGGCAGATACGCAGTATTTT. Residues: CARRGTSGSGGADTQYF.

This clone was seen once. J is TRBJ1-1 and V is TRBV28; TRBD1 matches 8 bases. The CDR3 spans 17 residues. Germline CDR1 is MDHEN and CDR2 is SYDVKM. With V trimmed by 7 bases and J by 1 base, 14 bases remained unmatched. Written as DNA, the CDR3 is TGTGCCAGCAAAAGGCAGGGCACAGGGGGATGGAACACTGAAGCTTTCTTT. Protein: CASKRQGTGGWNTEAFF.

V and J are TRBV19 and TRBJ1-2; no clear D gene. Trimming removed 4 bases at V and 8 bases at J, with 11 bases between. This CDR3 spans 12 amino acids. Germline-derived CDR1 and CDR2 are LNHDA and SQIVND (reference sequence). The CDR3 DNA reads as TGTGCCAGTAGTAGTTTAGCTATGGGCTACACCTTC. Translation gives CASSSLAMGYTF.

The chain employs TRBV7-9 and TRBJ1-1; weak D call: TRBD1 (6 bases). The germline V gene has CDR1 SEHNR and CDR2 FQNEAQ (reference sequence). Between the trimmed V and J ends, which lost 2 bases and 0 bases, there was a span of 7 bases. The CDR3 spans 14 residues. DNA for the CDR3: TGTGCCAGCAGCTTACCAGGGGTGAACACTGAAGCTTTCTTT. Its protein product is CASSLPGVNTEAFF.

V usage is TRBV5-1 and J usage is TRBJ1-2; 12 nucleotides align to TRBD1. This CDR3 has 15 amino acids. Germline assignment: CDR1 SGHRS and CDR2 YFSETQ. V was clipped by 1 base and J by 7 bases; unmatched bases: 5. CDR3 residues: CASSLKGQGAPGYTF. The CDR3 DNA reads TGCGCCAGCAGCTTGAAGGGACAGGGGGCCCCTGGCTACACCTTC.

This clone has a handful of counts. This sequence joins TRBV10-1 and TRBJ2-1; D may be TRBD2 (6 bases). Trimming pared 5 bases from V and 0 bases from J, leaving 11 bases between. The CDR3 loop spans 15 amino acids. From germline, CDR1 is WNHNN and CDR2 SYGVQD (reference sequence). The CDR3 DNA reads TGCGCCAGCAGTAGGGACTTAAACTCCTACAATGAGCAGTTCTTC. The encoded protein is CASSRDLNSYNEQFF.

V usage is TRBV25-1 and J usage is TRBJ1-1, with D possibly being TRBD1 (6 bases). The CDR3 has 14 amino acids. CDR1 and CDR2 from the germline V gene are MGHDK and SYGVNS. V was cut by 8 bases and J by 3 bases, with 16 bases left in between. CDR3 sequence reads: CASARQALYTEAFF. CDR3 bases: TGTGCCAGCGCCCGACAGGCGTTGTACACTGAAGCTTTCTTT.

V gene TRBV7-2 combines with J gene TRBJ2-6, with D possibly TRBD1 on 5 matching bases. The V end lost 1 base, the J end lost 2 bases, and 6 bases lay between the germline ends. Germline V gene sequence: CDR1 SGHTA, CDR2 FQGNSA. The CDR3 is made up of 15 amino acids. This CDR3 reads CASSLEGTGANVLTF. The CDR3 DNA sequence: TGTGCCAGCAGCTTAGAGGGGACTGGGGCCAACGTCCTGACTTTC.

This sequence joins TRBV2 and TRBJ2-7; TRBD1 agrees at 9 bases. The germline V gene encodes CDR1 SNHLY and CDR2 FYNNEI. V was pared by 11 bases and J by 0 bases, with 8 bases of the junction left unmatched. There are 14 residues in the CDR3. CDR3 DNA sequence: TGTGCCTCTACGGGACAGGGCCTCTCCTACGAGCAGTACTTC. It is translated as CASTGQGLSYEQYF.

The chain couples TRBV27 to TRBJ2-1, with a possible D match to TRBD2 (5 bases). CDR1 and CDR2 from the germline V gene are MNHEY and SMNVEV (reference sequence). Trimming took 5 bases from V and 0 from J, leaving 11 bases between them. The length of the CDR3 is 15 residues. CDR3 loop: CASSKDSSSYNEQFF. As DNA, the CDR3 is TGTGCCAGCAGTAAGGACTCCAGCTCCTACAATGAGCAGTTCTTC.

This clone was seen a single time. The chain has TRBV14 and TRBJ2-7, with D possibly being TRBD1 (5 bases). CDR1 SGHDN and CDR2 FVKESK come from the germline V gene. CDR3 length: 13 amino acids. Trimming cost V 6 bases and J 3 bases, with 12 bases left between them. The CDR3 sequence: CASSRPDSYEQYF. CDR3 DNA sequence: TGTGCCAGCAGTCGCCCTGACAGCTACGAGCAGTACTTC.